This T cell receptor (beta chain) emerged from a study of cytomegalovirus exposure and HLA in healthy donors. The CDR3 runs to 15 residues. The trim removed 2 bases at V and 6 bases at J, leaving 10 bases unmatched. The germline V gene encodes CDR1 MNHEY and CDR2 SVGAGI. With 60 Vbeta and 13 Jbeta primers, the PCR was carried out. Clones were sequenced by immunoSEQ multiplex PCR, and TCRdb holds only the in-frame ones, with some missing. The profile covers 90,000 to 100,000 clones, with roughly three quarters appearing a single time and roughly 2% taken by the ten largest. Details on this clone: The antigen is not known.

Study findings and constraints: Later on, a genetic analysis was performed. It linked a missense variant in DCLRE1C with V- and J-gene trimming of TCR beta. From TCR beta sequences, most subjects' HLA-A and HLA-B alleles were reportedly predicted accurately. By a later analysis, the bulk of CMV-associated TCR beta chains appeared HLA-restricted.

Source material: PBMCs. This chain joins TRBV6-5 and TRBJ2-7; the match to TRBD1 covers 7 bases. This sequence was found in a man aged 35 to 55 in good health and CMV-seronegative. CDR3 amino acids: CASSYRGRIQSEQYF. The CDR3 bases are TGTGCCAGCAGTTACAGGGGGCGGATACAGAGCGAGCAGTACTTC.